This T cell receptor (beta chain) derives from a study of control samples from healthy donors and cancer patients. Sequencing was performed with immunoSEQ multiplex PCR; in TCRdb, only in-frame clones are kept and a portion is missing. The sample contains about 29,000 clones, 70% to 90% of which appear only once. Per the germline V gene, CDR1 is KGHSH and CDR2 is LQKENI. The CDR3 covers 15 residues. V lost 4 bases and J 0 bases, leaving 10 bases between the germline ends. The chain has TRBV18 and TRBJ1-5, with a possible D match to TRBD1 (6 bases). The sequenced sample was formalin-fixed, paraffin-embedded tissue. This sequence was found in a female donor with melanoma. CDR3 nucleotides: TGTGCCAGCTCACTAACAGGGAATAGCAATCAGCCCCAGCATTTT. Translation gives CASSLTGNSNQPQHF. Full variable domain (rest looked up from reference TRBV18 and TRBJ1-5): NAGVMQNPRHLVRRRGQEARLRCSPMKGHSHVYWYRQLPEEGLKFMVYLQKENIIDESGMPKERFSAEFPKEGPSILRIQQVVRGDSAAYFCASSLTGNSNQPQHFGDGTRLSIL.